These 20 T cell receptor beta chains originate from one sample sequenced in a study of shared clonotypes between healthy human individuals. Profiled with immunoSEQ multiplex PCR; TCRdb holds only in-frame clones, not every one. The sample yields 2 million to 2.5 million clones, 93% seen once. Sequenced input: naive CD4+ T cells from PBMCs. Stated subset: CD45RA+ positively selected. The receptors derive from a man aged 18 to 30 in good health. Some clones in this sample may be carry-over from other donors' samples.

About this clone: Other DNA sequences in this sample translate to the same CDR3. The chain is built from TRBV11-2 and TRBJ2-3; a weak D match, TRBD2 (6 bases). CDR1 is SGHAT, CDR2 FQNNGV, per germline. The CDR3 spans 15 residues. V was cut by 6 bases and J by 6 bases, with 19 bases left in between. CDR3 nucleotides: TGTGCCAGCAGACCACTAGCCGGGACGGGGGATACGCAGTATTTT. Translated: CASRPLAGTGDTQYF.

The chain links TRBV4-3 to TRBJ1-2, with D unresolved. This CDR3 region has 16 residues. Germline CDR1 and CDR2: LGHNA and YSLEER. The V gene lost 0 bases and the J gene lost 2 bases, with 13 bases spanning the gap. The CDR3 reads CASSQDRLGGNYGYTF. Here the CDR3 DNA reads TGCGCCAGCAGCCAAGATCGTTTAGGCGGAAACTATGGCTACACCTTC.

With respect to this clone: In the same sample, other DNA sequences code for this CDR3. The chain employs TRBV5-1 and TRBJ2-5; 7 nucleotides align to TRBD2. V trimming: 2 bases; J trimming: 4 bases; junction bases outside the gene matches: 5. Germline loops: CDR1 SGHRS, CDR2 YFSETQ. This CDR3 has 14 residues. The CDR3 reads CASSFTGGGETQYF. The CDR3 bases are TGCGCCAGCAGCTTTACGGGAGGTGGAGAGACCCAGTACTTC.

This chain joins TRBV28 and TRBJ2-1; tentatively, D is TRBD2 (6 bases). Germline V lookup: CDR1 MDHEN, CDR2 SYDVKM. This CDR3 has 13 residues. Trimming took 6 bases from V and 6 from J, leaving 12 bases between them. This CDR3 is CASRRTSPNEQFF. The CDR3 nucleotides read TGTGCCAGCAGGCGTACTAGCCCCAATGAGCAGTTCTTC.

The gene calls are TRBV4-3 and TRBJ1-1, with D maybe TRBD1 (5 bases). V gave up 0 bases and J gave up 2 bases, with 13 bases separating them. The germline gives CDR1 LGHNA, CDR2 YSLEER. This CDR3 is built from 16 residues. The CDR3 reads CASSQDAGGRNTEAFF. Here the CDR3 DNA reads TGCGCCAGCAGCCAAGATGCCGGGGGAAGAAACACTGAAGCTTTCTTT.

This rearrangement joins TRBV7-2 to TRBJ2-5; the match to TRBD2 covers 12 bases. The CDR3 runs 15 residues. Per the germline V gene, CDR1 is SGHTA and CDR2 is FQGNSA. The ends lost 5 bases at V and 5 bases at J; junction bases unmatched: 6. CDR3 DNA sequence: TGTGCCAGCAGCAAACTAGCGGGAGGCTATGAGACCCAGTACTTC. It specifies CASSKLAGGYETQYF. The whole variable domain, remainder taken from reference TRBV7-2 and TRBJ2-5, is GAGVSQSPSNKVTEKGKDVELRCDPISGHTALYWYRQSLGQGLEFLIYFQGNSAPDKSGLPSDRFSAERTGGSVSTLTIQRTQQEDSAVYLCASSKLAGGYETQYFGPGTRLLVL.

The gene calls are TRBV5-8 and TRBJ2-7, with D unresolved. This CDR3 is built from 13 residues. Germline assignment: CDR1 SGHTS and CDR2 YDEGEE. Trimming stripped 3 bases from V and 0 bases from J, with 7 bases between. CDR3: CASSSQRSYEQYF. CDR3 DNA sequence: TGTGCCAGCAGCTCCCAGCGCTCCTACGAGCAGTACTTC. The whole variable domain, filled in from reference TRBV5-8 and TRBJ2-7, reads EAGVTQSPTHLIKTRGQQATLRCSPISGHTSVYWYQQALGLGLQFLLWYDEGEERNRGNFPPRFSGRQFPNYSSELNVNALELEDSALYLCASSSQRSYEQYFGPGTRLTVT.

The chain employs TRBV19 and TRBJ2-5; D remains ambiguous. Germline CDR1 and CDR2: LNHDA and SQIVND (reference sequence). The CDR3 loop spans 13 amino acids. Trimming stripped 7 bases from V and 4 bases from J, with 13 bases between. CDR3: CASKSEGRETQYF. As DNA, the CDR3 is TGTGCCAGTAAGTCGGAAGGGCGAGAGACCCAGTACTTC.

This chain joins TRBV29-1 and TRBJ2-1; 8 positions match TRBD2. This CDR3 comprises 13 residues. From germline, CDR1 is SQVTM and CDR2 ANQGSEA. V trimming: 7 bases; J trimming: 9 bases; junction bases outside the gene matches: 11. The DNA of the CDR3 is TGCAGCGCCCTGGGTCTCGGGGGGGGTGAGCAGTTCTTC. Amino acids: CSALGLGGGEQFF.

On this clone: The sample carries other DNA sequences with the same CDR3. CDR3 amino acids: CASSLVDNEQFF. Here the CDR3 DNA reads TGTGCCAGCAGTTTGGTGGACAATGAGCAGTTCTTC. The chain carries TRBV28 and TRBJ2-1; D is unresolved. Trimming shortened V by 3 bases and J by 5 bases, and 5 bases separated the two germline ends. The germline V gene has CDR1 MDHEN and CDR2 SYDVKM. There are 12 residues in the CDR3.

This rearrangement joins TRBV2 to TRBJ1-4; D remains unclear. Looked up from germline, CDR1 is SNHLY and CDR2 is FYNNEI. CDR3 size: 14 residues. V lost 2 bases and J lost 10, with 14 bases in between. This CDR3 is CASSEHPPRVKLFF. In nucleotides, the CDR3 is TGTGCCAGCAGTGAACACCCCCCTCGGGTAAAACTGTTTTTT.

Turning to this clone: Different DNA sequences within this sample yield the same CDR3. This sequence joins TRBV7-9 and TRBJ2-1, with 12 nucleotides matching TRBD1. Germline V gene sequence: CDR1 SEHNR, CDR2 FQNEAQ (reference sequence). Trimming at V came to 0 bases and at J to 5 bases, leaving 2 bases not matched to a gene. The CDR3 contains 16 residues. The CDR3 sequence is CASSLAGTGGHNEQFF. CDR3 DNA sequence: TGTGCCAGCAGCTTAGCCGGGACAGGGGGCCACAATGAGCAGTTCTTC.

The V gene is TRBV5-4, the J gene TRBJ2-3, with 9 bases matching TRBD2. CDR1 and CDR2 from the germline V gene are SGHNT and YYREEE (reference sequence). After removal of 0 bases from V and 6 bases from J, the junction contained 5 bases not matched to a gene. CDR3 length: 15 residues. The CDR3 coding sequence is TGTGCCAGCAGCTTGGTTTGGAGCGGGAGGGATACGCAGTATTTT. Translating it yields CASSLVWSGRDTQYF.

The genes are TRBV4-2 and TRBJ2-7; D uncertain. The CDR3 has 15 residues. The V gene lost 0 bases and the J gene lost 3 bases, with 12 bases spanning the gap. The germline V gene encodes CDR1 LGHNA and CDR2 YNFKEQ. In nucleotides, the CDR3 is TGTGCCAGCAGCCAAGATCGGGCAACCAACTACGAGCAGTACTTC. Translated, it gives CASSQDRATNYEQYF.

Concerning this clone itself: The sample contains more than one DNA sequence encoding this CDR3. The gene calls are TRBV9 and TRBJ2-5; D unclear. The germline V gene encodes CDR1 SGDLS and CDR2 YYNGEE. V was shortened by 0 bases and J by 5 bases, with 8 bases between the two germline ends. This CDR3 has 13 residues. This CDR3 is CASSVGTRETQYF. The CDR3 DNA sequence: TGTGCCAGCAGCGTAGGGACCAGGGAGACCCAGTACTTC.

The rearrangement uses TRBV7-2 and TRBJ1-1, with TRBD1 as a possible D gene (6 bases). V lost 5 bases and J 3 bases, leaving 13 bases between the germline ends. The CDR3 consists of 14 residues. Germline V lookup: CDR1 SGHTA, CDR2 FQGNSA. The DNA for the CDR3 is TGTGCCAGCAGCCTGAGACAGGCGGACACTGAAGCTTTCTTT. This sequence encodes CASSLRQADTEAFF.

This rearrangement joins TRBV7-5 to TRBJ2-1. TRBV7-5 is shown as a pseudogene. The CDR3 consists of 15 residues. CDR3 bases: TGTGTCAGAAGCCTGGGAATCGGTTTACACAATGAGCAGTTCTTC. Translation: CVRSLGIGLHNEQFF.

This sequence joins TRBV5-1 and TRBJ2-7; 10 bases agree with TRBD2. This CDR3 comprises 16 residues. After removal of 4 bases from V and 0 bases from J, the junction contained 7 bases not matched to a gene. CDR1 SGHRS and CDR2 YFSETQ come from the germline V gene. CDR3 loop: CASSASWTSGSYEQYF. Written as DNA, the CDR3 is TGCGCCAGCAGCGCCTCTTGGACTAGCGGCTCCTACGAGCAGTACTTC.

This chain joins TRBV5-6 and TRBJ1-3; tentative D call: TRBD1 (5 bases). Trimming shortened V by 2 bases and J by 3 bases, and 15 bases separated the two germline ends. Per germline, CDR1 SGHDT and CDR2 YYEEEE. The CDR3 contains 16 residues. The CDR3 DNA is TGTGCCAGCAGCTTAGACAGAGGGGCTGTTGGAAACACCATATATTTT. Protein: CASSLDRGAVGNTIYF.

CDR3 nucleotide sequence: TGTGCCAGCAGGACAGGGGGAGATGGCTACACCTTC. Encoded protein: CASRTGGDGYTF. The chain employs TRBV2 and TRBJ1-2; 9 nucleotides agree with TRBD1. Germline V gene data show CDR1 as SNHLY and CDR2 as FYNNEI. V shed 6 bases, J shed 6 bases, and the junction held 2 bases outside the gene matches. This CDR3 is built from 12 residues.